This entry lists 13 T cell receptor beta chains sequenced from one sample in a study of blood T cell repertoires in COVID-19. Assay used: immunoSEQ multiplex PCR; TCRdb lists only in-frame clones, some missing. The table lists roughly 250,000 clones, about 83% of them singletons. The specimen sequenced was peripheral blood. The origin of the receptors is a man aged 50-59 years with acute or convalescent COVID-19.

The J gene is TRBJ1-4, the V gene TRBV5-1; maybe TRBD1 (6 bases). Deletions cut 2 bases from V and 7 bases from J, with 18 bases between. Germline lookup yields CDR1 SGHRS and CDR2 YFSETQ. The length of the CDR3 is 16 residues. DNA for the CDR3: TGCGCCAGCAGCTTATCCCCACAGGGTAGTGGTGAAAAACTGTTTTTT. Its protein is CASSLSPQGSGEKLFF.

V usage is TRBV9 and J usage is TRBJ2-1; 8 nucleotides align to TRBD2. The CDR3 spans 17 residues. J gave up 7 bases and V 4 bases, and 16 bases lay outside the gene matches. Per germline, CDR1 SGDLS and CDR2 YYNGEE. CDR3 amino acids: CASSLPMGGGRQNEQFF. DNA of the CDR3: TGTGCCAGCAGCCTCCCCATGGGCGGGGGGCGTCAAAATGAGCAGTTCTTC.

V is TRBV28 and J is TRBJ1-5; a weak D match, TRBD1 (6 bases). Between the trimmed V and J ends, which lost 3 bases and 6 bases, there was a span of 15 bases. The CDR3 extends over 15 amino acids. Germline V gene lookup returns CDR1 MDHEN and CDR2 SYDVKM. The DNA for the CDR3 is TGTGCCAGCAGTTTCCTCGGGGGGCTCGGTCAGCCCCAGCATTTT. Amino acids: CASSFLGGLGQPQHF.

The chain carries TRBV27 and TRBJ1-6, with 9 nucleotides matching TRBD1. V was clipped by 5 bases and J by 11 bases; unmatched bases: 7. Germline CDR1 is MNHEY and CDR2 is SMNVEV (reference sequence). The CDR3 covers 14 residues. The CDR3 bases are TGTGCCAGCAGTCTGGACAGGGGTTTAACACCCCTCCACTTT. Protein sequence: CASSLDRGLTPLHF.

The chain combines TRBV15 with TRBJ1-5; tentatively, D is TRBD1 (6 bases). Per the germline V gene, CDR1 is LNHNV and CDR2 is YYDKDF (reference sequence). The CDR3 extends over 16 amino acids. Trimming took 1 base from V and 5 from J, leaving 15 bases between them. Here the CDR3 DNA reads TGTGCCACCAGCAGAGTGGGCAGGGGCGGCGATCAGCCCCAGCATTTT. This gives the protein CATSRVGRGGDQPQHF. Together with reference TRBV15 and TRBJ1-5, the CDR3 gives the full variable domain: DAMVIQNPRYQVTQFGKPVTLSCSQTLNHNVMYWYQQKSSQAPKLLFHYYDKDFNNEADTPDNFQSRRPNTSFCFLDIRSPGLGDTAMYLCATSRVGRGGDQPQHFGDGTRLSIL.

The CDR3 reads CASSYGGRAYEQYF. The CDR3 nucleotides read TGTGCCAGCAGTTACGGGGGGAGGGCCTACGAGCAGTACTTC. V usage is TRBV6-5 and J usage is TRBJ2-7, with TRBD2 identical over 7 bases. The CDR3 covers 14 residues. Germline-derived CDR1 and CDR2 are MNHEY and SVGAGI. Trimming at V came to 2 bases and at J to 2 bases, leaving 3 bases not matched to a gene.

The CDR3 sequence: CASSLTLPNTGELFF. The DNA for the CDR3 is TGCGCCAGCAGCTTGACCCTACCAAACACCGGGGAGCTGTTTTTT. The chain employs TRBV5-1 and TRBJ2-2; unclear D gene. CDR1 and CDR2 from the germline V gene are SGHRS and YFSETQ. The CDR3 loop spans 15 amino acids. V was trimmed by 1 base and J by 2 bases, leaving 9 bases between them.

This clone appeared a few times. The V and J genes are TRBV19 and TRBJ2-7; D might be TRBD2 (6 bases). The CDR3 is 14 residues long. Per the germline V gene, CDR1 is LNHDA and CDR2 is SQIVND (reference sequence). Trimming removed 5 bases from V and 3 bases from J, with 14 bases in between. In DNA, the CDR3 is TGTGCCAGTAGTGTGGGACTTCAGGGCTACGAGCAGTACTTC. Translation: CASSVGLQGYEQYF. Filled out from reference TRBV19 and TRBJ2-7, the complete variable domain reads DGGITQSPKYLFRKEGQNVTLSCEQNLNHDAMYWYRQDPGQGLRLIYYSQIVNDFQKGDIAEGYSVSREKKESFPLTVTSAQKNPTAFYLCASSVGLQGYEQYFGPGTRLTVT.

V usage is TRBV6-5 and J usage is TRBJ1-5, with a weak D call TRBD1 (5 bases). This CDR3 has 15 amino acids. Trimming cost V 1 base and J 3 bases, with 10 bases left between them. The germline V gene encodes CDR1 MNHEY and CDR2 SVGAGI. The CDR3 nucleotides read TGTGCCAGCAGTTACTTTGCCAGGGACAATCAGCCCCAGCATTTT. It specifies CASSYFARDNQPQHF.

This clone was observed a few times. The chain links TRBV3-1 (or the pseudogene TRBV3-2) to TRBJ2-3; D call uncertain. Germline V lookup: CDR1 LGHDT, CDR2 YNNKEL (reference sequence). V lost 4 bases, J lost 6 bases, and 8 bases lay in between. The CDR3 totals 12 residues. This CDR3 reads CASSRSRDTQYF. Written as DNA, the CDR3 is TGTGCCAGCAGCCGATCTAGGGATACGCAGTATTTT.

This chain uses TRBV27 with TRBJ2-7; the D gene is possibly TRBD1 (5 bases). Germline assignment: CDR1 MNHEY and CDR2 SMNVEV (reference sequence). This CDR3 is built from 13 residues. V lost 5 bases and J 6 bases, leaving 14 bases between the germline ends. CDR3 sequence: CASSIRQKGEQYF. DNA for the CDR3: TGTGCCAGCAGTATCAGACAGAAAGGCGAGCAGTACTTC.

The chain has TRBV4-1 and TRBJ2-7; TRBD2 matches 11 bases. Germline V lookup: CDR1 MGHRA, CDR2 YSYEKL. The J segment lost 2 bases and the V segment lost 3 bases, leaving 0 bases of the junction unmatched. The CDR3 consists of 14 residues. Here the CDR3 reads CASSQTSGTYEQYF. CDR3 coding DNA: TGCGCCAGCAGCCAGACTAGCGGGACCTACGAGCAGTACTTC.

A few counts support this clone. V gene TRBV7-9 combines with J gene TRBJ2-7; a weak D match, TRBD2 (6 bases). Trimming stripped 3 bases from V and 3 bases from J, with 12 bases between. The CDR3 contains 14 residues. Germline-derived CDR1 and CDR2 are SEHNR and FQNEAQ (reference sequence). In nucleotides, the CDR3 is TGTGCCAGCAGCTTCCAGGCGGGGTTCTACGAGCAGTACTTC. Its protein product is CASSFQAGFYEQYF.